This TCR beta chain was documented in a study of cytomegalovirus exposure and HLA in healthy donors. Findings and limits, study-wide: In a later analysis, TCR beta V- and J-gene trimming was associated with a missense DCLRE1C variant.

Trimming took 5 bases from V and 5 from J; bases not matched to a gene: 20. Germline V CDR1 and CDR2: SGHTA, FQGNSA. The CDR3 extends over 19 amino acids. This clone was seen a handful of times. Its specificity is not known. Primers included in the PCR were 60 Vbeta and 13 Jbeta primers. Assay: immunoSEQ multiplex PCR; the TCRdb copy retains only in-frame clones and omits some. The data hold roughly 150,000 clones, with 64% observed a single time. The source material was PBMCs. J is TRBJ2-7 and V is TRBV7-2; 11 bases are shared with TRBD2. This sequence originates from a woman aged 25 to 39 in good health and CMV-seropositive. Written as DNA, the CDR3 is TGTGCCAGCAGCCCCCAGCCGACTAGCGGGGCTAGCGGGGTCAACGAGCAGTACTTC. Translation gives CASSPQPTSGASGVNEQYF.